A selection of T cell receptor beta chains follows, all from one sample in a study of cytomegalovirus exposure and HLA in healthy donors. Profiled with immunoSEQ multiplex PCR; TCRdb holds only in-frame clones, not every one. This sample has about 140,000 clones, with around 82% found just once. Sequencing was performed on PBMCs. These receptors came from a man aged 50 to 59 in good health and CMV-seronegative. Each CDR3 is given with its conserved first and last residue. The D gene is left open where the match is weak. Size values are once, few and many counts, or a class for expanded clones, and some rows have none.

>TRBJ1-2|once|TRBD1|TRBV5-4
CASRQGGNYGYTF
TGTGCCAGCAGACAGGGGGGTAACTATGGCTACACCTTC
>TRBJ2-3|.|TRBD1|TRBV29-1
CSGRMGQHTDTQYF
TGCAGCGGAAGGATGGGACAGCACACAGATACGCAGTATTTT
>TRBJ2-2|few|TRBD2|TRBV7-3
CASSSLAGSTGELFF
TGTGCCAGCAGCTCACTAGCGGGGTCCACCGGGGAGCTGTTTTTT
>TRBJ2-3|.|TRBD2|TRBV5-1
CASTRGTSGNTDTQYF
TGCGCCAGCACCCGGGGGACTAGCGGGAACACAGATACGCAGTATTTT
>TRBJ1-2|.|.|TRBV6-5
CASSSDGGLGYGYTF
TGTGCCAGCAGCTCAGACGGGGGACTCGGCTATGGCTACACCTTC
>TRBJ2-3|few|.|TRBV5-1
CASSPGDFTDTQYF
TGCGCCAGCAGCCCGGGGGATTTCACAGATACGCAGTATTTT
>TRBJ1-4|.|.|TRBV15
CATSRAAGEKLFF
TGTGCCACCAGCAGAGCTGCGGGTGAAAAACTGTTTTTT
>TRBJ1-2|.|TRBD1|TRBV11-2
CASSSHPGQGGYTF
TGTGCCAGCAGCTCCCACCCGGGACAGGGCGGCTACACCTTC
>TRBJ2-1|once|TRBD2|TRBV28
CASLDSSGGFYNEQFF
TGTGCCAGCTTAGACTCGAGCGGGGGATTTTACAATGAGCAGTTCTTC
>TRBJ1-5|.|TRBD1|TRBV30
CAWSPGQNSNQPQHF
TGTGCCTGGAGCCCGGGACAGAATAGCAATCAGCCCCAGCATTTT
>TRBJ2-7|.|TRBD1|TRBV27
CASSLAGTGGEYEQYF
TGTGCCAGCAGTTTAGCCGGGACAGGGGGCGAGTACGAGCAGTACTTC
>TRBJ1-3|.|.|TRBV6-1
CASSESTPGNTIYF
TGTGCCAGCAGTGAGTCTACTCCTGGAAACACCATATATTTT
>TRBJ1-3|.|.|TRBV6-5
CASTADTPIGNTIYF
TGTGCCAGCACCGCGGACACACCGATTGGAAACACCATATATTTT
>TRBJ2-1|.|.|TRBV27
CASSLVIGGEQFF
TGTGCCAGCAGTTTAGTGATAGGCGGTGAGCAGTTCTTC
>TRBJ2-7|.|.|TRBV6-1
CASRGAQGFSYEQYF
TGTGCCAGCAGGGGGGCCCAGGGATTCTCCTACGAGCAGTACTTC
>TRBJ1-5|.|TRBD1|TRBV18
CASSPGTGKNQPQHF
TGTGCCAGCTCACCGGGGACAGGGAAGAATCAGCCCCAGCATTTT
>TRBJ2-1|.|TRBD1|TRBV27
CASSVDRGNEQFF
TGTGCCAGCAGCGTGGACAGGGGCAATGAGCAGTTCTTC
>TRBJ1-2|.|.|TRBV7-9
CASSLAGSPGGYTF
TGTGCCAGCAGCTTAGCAGGCAGCCCAGGGGGCTACACCTTC
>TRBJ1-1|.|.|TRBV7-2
CASSLAVSGGAFF
TGTGCCAGCAGCTTAGCAGTTTCGGGAGGAGCTTTCTTT
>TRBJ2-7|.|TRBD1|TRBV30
CAWDGTGQTYEQYF
TGTGCCTGGGACGGGACAGGCCAAACCTACGAGCAGTACTTC
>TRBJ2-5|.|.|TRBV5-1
CASSLQADQETQYF
TGCGCCAGCAGCTTGCAGGCAGACCAAGAGACCCAGTACTTC
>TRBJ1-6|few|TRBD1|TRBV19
CASSGQGSYNSPLHF
TGTGCCAGTAGTGGACAGGGCTCCTATAATTCACCCCTCCACTTT
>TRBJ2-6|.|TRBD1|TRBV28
CASLGQGVTQISGANVLTF
TGTGCCAGTTTGGGGCAGGGGGTCACCCAAATCTCTGGGGCCAACGTCCTGACTTTC
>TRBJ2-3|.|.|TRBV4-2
CASSQDSDTQYF
TGTGCCAGCAGCCAAGATTCGGATACGCAGTATTTT
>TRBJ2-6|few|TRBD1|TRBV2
CASRTGSSSGANVLTF
TGTGCCAGCAGGACAGGGTCCAGCTCTGGGGCCAACGTCCTGACTTTC
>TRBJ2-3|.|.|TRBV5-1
CASSIMDRSTDTQYF
TGCGCCAGCAGCATTATGGACAGAAGCACAGATACGCAGTATTTT
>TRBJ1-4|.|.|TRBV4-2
CASSQVGNGELFF
TGTGCCAGCAGCCAAGTCGGGAATGGGGAACTGTTTTTT
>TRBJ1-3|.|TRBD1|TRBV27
CASSATGNSGNTIYF
TGTGCCAGCAGTGCGACAGGGAACTCTGGAAACACCATATATTTT
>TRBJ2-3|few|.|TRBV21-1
CASTLPPGSTDTQYF
TGTGCCAGCACTCTCCCTCCGGGGAGCACAGATACGCAGTATTTT
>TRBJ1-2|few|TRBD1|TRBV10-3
CAIAPGGYGYTF
TGTGCCATAGCCCCAGGGGGGTATGGCTACACCTTC
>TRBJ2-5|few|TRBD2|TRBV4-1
CASSQGSGGETQYF
TGCGCCAGCAGCCAAGGGTCGGGGGGAGAGACCCAGTACTTC
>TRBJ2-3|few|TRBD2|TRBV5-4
CASSLTSALRTDTQYF
TGTGCCAGCAGCTTGACTAGCGCCCTCCGGACAGATACGCAGTATTTT
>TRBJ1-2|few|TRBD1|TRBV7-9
CASTSTLGTAGYTF
TGTGCCAGCACATCCACTTTAGGGACAGCTGGCTACACCTTC
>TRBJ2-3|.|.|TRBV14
CASSPRSPGVTDTQYF
TGTGCCAGCAGCCCAAGATCTCCAGGGGTCACAGATACGCAGTATTTT
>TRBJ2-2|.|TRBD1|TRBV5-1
CASSDHKPGQGAGELFF
TGCGCCAGCAGCGACCACAAACCGGGACAGGGGGCCGGGGAGCTGTTTTTT
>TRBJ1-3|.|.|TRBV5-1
CASTTEQLSGNTIYF
TGCGCCAGTACGACAGAGCAACTCTCTGGAAACACCATATATTTT
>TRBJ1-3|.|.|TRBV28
CASSPLEGRAGGNTIYF
TGTGCCAGCAGCCCCCTTGAGGGCCGGGCTGGTGGAAACACCATATATTTT
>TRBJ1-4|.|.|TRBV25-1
CASTTYGHPTNEKLFF
TGTGCCAGCACTACCTACGGACACCCAACTAATGAAAAACTGTTTTTT
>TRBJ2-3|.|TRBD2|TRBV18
CASSPIAGGSDTQYF
TGTGCCAGCTCACCAATAGCGGGGGGGTCAGATACGCAGTATTTT
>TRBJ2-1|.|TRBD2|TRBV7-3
CASSLQPGTSNEQFF
TGTGCCAGCAGCTTACAGCCTGGGACTAGCAATGAGCAGTTCTTC
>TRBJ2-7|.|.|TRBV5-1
CASSIPGQVYEQYF
TGCGCCAGCAGCATTCCAGGACAAGTCTACGAGCAGTACTTC
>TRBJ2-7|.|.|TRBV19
CASSTSGREQYF
TGTGCCAGTAGTACCAGCGGGCGTGAGCAGTACTTC
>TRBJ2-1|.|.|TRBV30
CAWSRGTAPNEQFF
TGTGCCTGGAGTCGCGGGACAGCGCCAAATGAGCAGTTCTTC